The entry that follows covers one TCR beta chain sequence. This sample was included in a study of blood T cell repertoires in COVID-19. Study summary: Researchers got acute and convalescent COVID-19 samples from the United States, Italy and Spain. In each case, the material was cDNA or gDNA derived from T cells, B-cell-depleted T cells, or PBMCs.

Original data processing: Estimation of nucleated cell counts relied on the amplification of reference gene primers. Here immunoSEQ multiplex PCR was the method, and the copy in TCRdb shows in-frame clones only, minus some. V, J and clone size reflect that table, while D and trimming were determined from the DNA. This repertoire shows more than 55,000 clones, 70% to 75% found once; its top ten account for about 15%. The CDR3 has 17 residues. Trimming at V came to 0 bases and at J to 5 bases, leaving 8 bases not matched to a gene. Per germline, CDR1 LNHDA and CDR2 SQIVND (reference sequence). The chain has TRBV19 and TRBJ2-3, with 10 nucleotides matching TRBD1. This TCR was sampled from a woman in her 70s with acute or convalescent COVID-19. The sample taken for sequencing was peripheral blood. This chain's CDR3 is CASSIDFGTGAKDTQYF. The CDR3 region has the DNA TGTGCCAGTAGTATAGATTTCGGGACAGGGGCGAAAGATACGCAGTATTTT.